The 21 T cell receptor beta chains presented below share a single source sample, sequenced in a study of blood T cell repertoires in COVID-19. Clones were sequenced by immunoSEQ multiplex PCR, and TCRdb holds only the in-frame ones, with some missing. The sample carries approximately 98,000 clones, 88% recorded once. Sequences were obtained from peripheral blood. The source is a human donor in a cohort sampled during active COVID-19.

The chain has TRBV9 and TRBJ2-1; 13 bases are a match to TRBD2. Germline V gives CDR1 SGDLS, CDR2 YYNGEE. The CDR3 has 17 amino acids. Trimming at V came to 3 bases and at J to 5 bases, leaving 8 bases not matched to a gene. The CDR3 DNA follows: TGTGCCAGCAGCGGAACCCAACTAGCGGGAGGGAACAATGAGCAGTTCTTC. Protein sequence: CASSGTQLAGGNNEQFF.

The rearrangement joins TRBV10-1 to TRBJ1-5; 8 bases are a match to TRBD1. Germline values: CDR1 WNHNN, CDR2 SYGVQD (reference sequence). This CDR3 region has 16 residues. The V gene end was trimmed by 7 bases and the J gene end by 0 bases; junction bases not matched to a gene: 8. The CDR3, as DNA: TGCGCCAGCACCCTAGACAGGGGATATAGCAATCAGCCCCAGCATTTT. Translated: CASTLDRGYSNQPQHF.

This chain joins TRBV7-2 and TRBJ2-5; unclear D gene. CDR1 and CDR2 (germline): SGHTA, FQGNSA. The CDR3 extends over 13 amino acids. Trimming pared 5 bases from V and 0 bases from J, leaving 7 bases between. The CDR3 loop reads CASSLIYQETQYF. The CDR3 DNA reads TGTGCCAGCAGCCTAATATACCAAGAGACCCAGTACTTC.

The chain recombines TRBV9 with TRBJ2-5; weak D call: TRBD1 (5 bases). Trimming removed 0 bases at V and 5 bases at J, with 17 bases between. Germline V gene data show CDR1 as SGDLS and CDR2 as YYNGEE. The CDR3 runs 16 residues. The DNA of the CDR3 is TGTGCCAGCAGCGTAGGCGGAATCCAGGGTTTTGAGACCCAGTACTTC. Its translation is CASSVGGIQGFETQYF.

V gene TRBV5-6 combines with J gene TRBJ2-4, with TRBD1 matching 8 bases. This CDR3 has 18 residues. CDR1 and CDR2 from the germline V gene are SGHDT and YYEEEE. V gave up 2 bases and J gave up 1 base; unmatched junction bases: 11. DNA of the CDR3: TGTGCCAGCAGCTTCCGCCCGACAGGGGTATGGGCCAAAAACATTCAGTACTTC. This gives the protein CASSFRPTGVWAKNIQYF.

The V gene is TRBV5-1, the J gene TRBJ2-7, with D possibly TRBD1 on 6 matching bases. V lost 2 bases to trimming and J lost 0 bases, with 9 bases between them. CDR3 length: 14 amino acids. In germline, CDR1 is SGHRS, CDR2 YFSETQ. For the CDR3, the DNA is TGCGCCAGCAGCTTACAGGGTCCCTCCTACGAGCAGTACTTC. It is translated as CASSLQGPSYEQYF.

This chain uses TRBV5-5 with TRBJ2-7; 8 bases fit TRBD1. With 0 bases clipped from V and 3 bases from J, the junction kept 5 bases outside the gene matches. Germline CDR1 SGHKS, CDR2 YYEKEE (reference sequence). The CDR3 covers 15 residues. CDR3 nucleotide sequence: TGTGCCAGCAGCTTGGGAGCAGGGGGCAACTACGAGCAGTACTTC. Translating gives CASSLGAGGNYEQYF.

V gene TRBV7-9 combines with J gene TRBJ1-2; 7 bases fit TRBD1. V lost 5 bases and J lost 4; bases outside the gene matches: 10. Germline loops: CDR1 SEHNR, CDR2 FQNEAQ (reference sequence). The length of the CDR3 is 15 residues. CDR3 nucleotide sequence: TGTGCCAGCAGCCCATGGGACAGAAAAGCCTATGGCTACACCTTC. It is translated as CASSPWDRKAYGYTF.

This clone was seen only once. The rearrangement links TRBV21-1 to TRBJ2-3; the D segment call TRBD2 is taken from the table without a DNA check. TRBV21-1 is a pseudogene. This CDR3 is built from 15 residues. The CDR3 region is CASSPPGGLTDTQYF. Written as DNA, the CDR3 is TGTGCCAGCAGCCCCCCGGGGGGACTTACAGATACGCAGTATTTT.

The chain joins TRBV11-2 to TRBJ1-2; tentative D call: TRBD1 (5 bases). Trimming stripped 5 bases from V and 4 bases from J, with 11 bases between. CDR1 and CDR2 (germline): SGHAT, FQNNGV. This CDR3 contains 13 residues. The CDR3 DNA is TGTGCCAGCAGCGAAGGCAGGGTCTATGGCTACACCTTC. It encodes CASSEGRVYGYTF. The full variable domain, completed using reference TRBV11-2 and TRBJ1-2, is EAGVAQSPRYKIIEKRQSVAFWCNPISGHATLYWYQQILGQGPKLLIQFQNNGVVDDSQLPKDRFSAERLKGVDSTLKIQPAKLEDSAVYLCASSEGRVYGYTFGSGTRLTVV.

The chain has TRBV11-2 and TRBJ1-2; weak D call: TRBD1 (6 bases). V shed 7 bases and J shed 4 bases, with 16 bases lying between them. Germline assignment: CDR1 SGHAT and CDR2 FQNNGV. The CDR3 sequence is 14 residues long. The CDR3: CASTFGGGPYGYTF. CDR3 nucleotides: TGTGCCAGCACCTTTGGGGGGGGCCCCTATGGCTACACCTTC.

Remarks on this clone: The same CDR3 also results from other DNA sequences found in this sample. V usage is TRBV19 and J usage is TRBJ2-7, with 8 bases that match TRBD1. This CDR3 contains 12 residues. Per the germline V gene, CDR1 is LNHDA and CDR2 is SQIVND (reference sequence). V lost 4 bases and J lost 6; bases outside the gene matches: 2. The chain's CDR3 is CASSTTGGEQYF. The CDR3 DNA reads as TGTGCCAGTAGTACTACAGGGGGCGAGCAGTACTTC.

This clone ranks as medium-sized (0.01 to 0.1%). The chain uses TRBV7-9 and TRBJ1-2; TRBD1 aligns across 10 bases. The V gene end was trimmed by 5 bases and the J gene end by 8 bases; junction bases not matched to a gene: 20. The CDR3 contains 18 residues. CDR1 SEHNR and CDR2 FQNEAQ come from the germline V gene (reference sequence). CDR3 sequence: CASSLLSSGTGAYHGYTF. In DNA, the CDR3 is TGTGCCAGCAGCCTACTATCGTCCGGGACAGGGGCATATCACGGCTACACCTTC.

This chain joins TRBV27 and TRBJ2-7; D is perhaps TRBD1 (6 bases). Germline-derived CDR1 and CDR2 are MNHEY and SMNVEV (reference sequence). The CDR3 is 14 amino acids. V gave up 4 bases and J gave up 0 bases, with 10 bases separating them. This CDR3 is CASSSLRGSYEQYF. The CDR3 DNA sequence: TGTGCCAGCAGTTCCCTCAGGGGCTCCTACGAGCAGTACTTC.

This clone was recorded at least ten times. The rearrangement links TRBV19 to TRBJ1-5; D perhaps matches TRBD1 (6 bases). Germline CDR1 reads LNHDA; CDR2 reads SQIVND (reference sequence). Trimming shortened V by 4 bases and J by 2 bases, and 12 bases separated the two germline ends. CDR3 length: 15 residues. The CDR3 coding sequence is TGTGCCAGTAGTACATGGGGGCGAGGCAATCAGCCCCAGCATTTT. This translates into CASSTWGRGNQPQHF.

This chain's CDR3 is CASSLAGLENRAEAFF. In nucleotides, the CDR3 is TGTGCCAGCAGCTTAGCGGGACTCGAGAACAGGGCTGAAGCTTTCTTT. This chain connects TRBV5-5 to TRBJ1-1, with a possible D match to TRBD1 (6 bases). Per germline, CDR1 SGHKS and CDR2 YYEKEE (reference sequence). This CDR3 is 16 amino acids long. The V and J ends lost 2 bases and 6 bases respectively, with 20 bases between them.

The chain combines TRBV7-8 with TRBJ2-5, with 8 bases fitting TRBD2. This CDR3 comprises 18 residues. Germline-derived CDR1 and CDR2 are SGHVS and FQNEAQ. V gave up 2 bases and J gave up 0 bases; unmatched junction bases: 11. The CDR3 nucleotides are TGTGCCAGCAGCTTAATACACCTACCGGGAGGGAACCAAGAGACCCAGTACTTC. This gives the protein CASSLIHLPGGNQETQYF.

This chain joins TRBV27 and TRBJ2-1, with 8 nucleotides matching TRBD1. V trimming: 5 bases; J trimming: 7 bases; junction bases outside the gene matches: 10. This CDR3 contains 15 residues. Germline loops: CDR1 MNHEY, CDR2 SMNVEV (reference sequence). The CDR3 region has the DNA TGTGCCAGCAGTCTCAGGACAGGGCTGCGGAATGAGCAGTTCTTC. This encodes CASSLRTGLRNEQFF.

The chain combines TRBV18 with TRBJ2-1, with TRBD1 as a possible D gene (5 bases). V lost 4 bases and J lost 5, with 12 bases in between. This CDR3 contains 14 residues. The germline CDR1 and CDR2 sequences are KGHSH and LQKENI. The CDR3 protein is CASSQTATDNEQFF. In nucleotides, the CDR3 is TGTGCCAGCTCACAGACAGCTACGGACAATGAGCAGTTCTTC.

This clone has a single count. The chain employs TRBV7-2 and TRBJ1-2; D is uncertain. The V end was cut by 2 bases, the J end by 4 bases, with 8 bases between. CDR3 length: 13 amino acids. CDR1 and CDR2 from the germline V gene are SGHTA and FQGNSA. In nucleotides, the CDR3 is TGTGCCAGCAGCTTACAGGATTCCTATGGCTACACCTTC. Amino acids: CASSLQDSYGYTF. The complete variable domain, with remaining parts taken from reference TRBV7-2 and TRBJ1-2, reads GAGVSQSPSNKVTEKGKDVELRCDPISGHTALYWYRQSLGQGLEFLIYFQGNSAPDKSGLPSDRFSAERTGGSVSTLTIQRTQQEDSAVYLCASSLQDSYGYTFGSGTRLTVV.

In this sample, this clone turned up once. The V call is TRBV6-5, the J call TRBJ2-1; 14 nucleotides align to TRBD2. With V trimmed by 8 bases and J by 7 bases, 4 bases remained unmatched. The CDR3 has 14 amino acids. Germline CDR1 reads MNHEY; CDR2 reads SVGAGI. CDR3 DNA sequence: TGTGCCAGCGGGGGACTAGCGGGAGCGAATGAGCAGTTCTTC. It yields the protein CASGGLAGANEQFF.